The clone carrying this TCR beta chain has just a few counts. The data originate from a study of early T cells in non-severe SARS-CoV-2 infection. Germline V CDR1 and CDR2: MNHEY, SMNVEV (reference sequence). The V gene lost 5 bases and the J gene lost 5 bases, with 15 bases spanning the gap. The CDR3 extends over 14 amino acids. TCRdb reprocessed the 5' RACE reads via MiXCR and lists one record per CDR3 protein. Of about 70,000 distinct CDR3 sequences in the sample, roughly 12% are singletons; the top ten hold roughly a sixth. This sequence was found in an adult who was a healthcare worker with PCR-confirmed SARS-CoV-2 infection or an uninfected control (not recorded which). The donor label of this sample is uncertain. The sample in question was whole blood, obtained at baseline. This chain links TRBV27 with TRBJ1-2; the D gene is possibly TRBD1 (6 bases). CDR3 nucleotides: TGTGCCAGCAGTCCGGCGGACAGTATTTATGGCTACACCTTC. Its protein is CASSPADSIYGYTF.